This T cell receptor (beta chain) came from a study of OX40 agonist ivuxolimab in advanced cancers. Study at large: Partial responses were achieved by three patients, of whom one had hepatocellular carcinoma and two had cutaneous melanoma. Study observations and caveats: No determination was made of the antigen specificity of the expanded peripheral T cells.

V dropped 2 bases and J dropped 7 bases, with 14 bases sitting between them. The V gene's germline CDR1 is LNHDA and CDR2 SQIVND (reference sequence). The CDR3 has 15 amino acids. Concerning this clone: The target antigen is unknown.

The data were produced by immunoSEQ multiplex PCR, yet TCRdb's version contains in-frame clones alone and is incomplete. Here the sample spans some 28,000 clones, 86% being singletons. Samples of blood were obtained at baseline, on cycle 4 day 1, and on cycle 7 day 1. The source was CD4+ or CD8+ T cells sorted from blood, collected in a trial of the OX40 agonist ivuxolimab. This TCR came from an adult with an advanced solid tumor such as melanoma, head and neck, liver or kidney cancer. The genes are TRBV19 and TRBJ2-2; no reliable D call. This chain's CDR3 is CASSITAGPGGELFF. The CDR3 bases are TGTGCCAGTAGTATAACGGCAGGACCGGGCGGGGAGCTGTTTTTT.